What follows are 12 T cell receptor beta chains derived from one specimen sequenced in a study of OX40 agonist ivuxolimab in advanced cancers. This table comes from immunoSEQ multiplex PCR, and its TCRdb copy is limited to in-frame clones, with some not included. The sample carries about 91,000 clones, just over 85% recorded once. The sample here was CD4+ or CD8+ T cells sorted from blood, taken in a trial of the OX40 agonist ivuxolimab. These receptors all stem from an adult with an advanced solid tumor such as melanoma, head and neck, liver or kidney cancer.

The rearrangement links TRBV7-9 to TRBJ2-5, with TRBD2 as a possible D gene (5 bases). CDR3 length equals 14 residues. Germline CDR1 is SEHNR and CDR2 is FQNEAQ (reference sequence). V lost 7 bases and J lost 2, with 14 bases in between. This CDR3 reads CASTPRGPQETQYF. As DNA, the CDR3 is TGTGCCAGCACCCCACGGGGTCCTCAAGAGACCCAGTACTTC.

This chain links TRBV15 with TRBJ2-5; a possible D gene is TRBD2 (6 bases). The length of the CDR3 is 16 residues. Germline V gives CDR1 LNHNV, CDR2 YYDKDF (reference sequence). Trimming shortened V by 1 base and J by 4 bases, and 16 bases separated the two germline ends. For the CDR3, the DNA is TGTGCCACCAGCAGAGCACTCGCGGGATCTGGAGAGACCCAGTACTTC. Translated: CATSRALAGSGETQYF.

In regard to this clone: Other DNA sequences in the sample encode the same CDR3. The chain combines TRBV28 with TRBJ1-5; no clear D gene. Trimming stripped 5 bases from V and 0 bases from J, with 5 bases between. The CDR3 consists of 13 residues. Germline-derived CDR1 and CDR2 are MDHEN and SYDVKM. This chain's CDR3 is CASSRDSNQPQHF. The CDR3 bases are TGTGCCAGCAGTAGGGATAGCAATCAGCCCCAGCATTTT.

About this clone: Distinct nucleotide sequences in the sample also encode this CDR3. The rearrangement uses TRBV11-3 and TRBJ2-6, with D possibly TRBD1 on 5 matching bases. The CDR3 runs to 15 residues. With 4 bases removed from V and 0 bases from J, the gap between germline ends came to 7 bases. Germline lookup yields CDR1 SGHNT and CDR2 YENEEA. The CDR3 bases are TGTGCCAGCAGCTCCCAGGGCTCTGGGGCCAACGTCCTGACTTTC. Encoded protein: CASSSQGSGANVLTF.

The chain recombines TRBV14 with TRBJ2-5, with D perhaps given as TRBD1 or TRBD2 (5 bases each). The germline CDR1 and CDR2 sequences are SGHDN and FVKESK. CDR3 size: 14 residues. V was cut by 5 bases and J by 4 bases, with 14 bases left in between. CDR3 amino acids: CASSYRDLIETQYF. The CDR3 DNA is TGTGCCAGCAGCTACCGGGACCTAATAGAGACCCAGTACTTC.

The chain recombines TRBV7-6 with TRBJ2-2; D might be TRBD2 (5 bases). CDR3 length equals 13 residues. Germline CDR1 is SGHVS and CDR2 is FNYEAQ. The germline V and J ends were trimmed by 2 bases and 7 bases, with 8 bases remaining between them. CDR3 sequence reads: CASSLQAGGELFF. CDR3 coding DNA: TGTGCCAGCAGCTTACAGGCGGGCGGGGAGCTGTTTTTT. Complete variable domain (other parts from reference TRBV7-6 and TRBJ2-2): GAGVSQSPRYKVTKRGQDVALRCDPISGHVSLYWYRQALGQGPEFLTYFNYEAQQDKSGLPNDRFSAERPEGSISTLTIQRTEQRDSAMYRCASSLQAGGELFFGEGSRLTVL.

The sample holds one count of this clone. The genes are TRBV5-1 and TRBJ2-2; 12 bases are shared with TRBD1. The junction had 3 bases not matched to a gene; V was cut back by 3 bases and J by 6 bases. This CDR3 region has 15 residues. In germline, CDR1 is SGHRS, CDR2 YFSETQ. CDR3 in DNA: TGCGCCAGCAGCTCCCGGGACAGGGGGCCCGGGGAGCTGTTTTTT. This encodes CASSSRDRGPGELFF.

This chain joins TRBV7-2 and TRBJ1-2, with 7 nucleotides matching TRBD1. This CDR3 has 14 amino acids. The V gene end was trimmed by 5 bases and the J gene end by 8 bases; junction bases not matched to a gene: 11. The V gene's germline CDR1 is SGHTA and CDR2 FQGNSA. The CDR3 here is CASSTYTGEWGYTF. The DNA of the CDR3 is TGTGCCAGCAGCACCTATACAGGGGAGTGGGGCTACACCTTC.

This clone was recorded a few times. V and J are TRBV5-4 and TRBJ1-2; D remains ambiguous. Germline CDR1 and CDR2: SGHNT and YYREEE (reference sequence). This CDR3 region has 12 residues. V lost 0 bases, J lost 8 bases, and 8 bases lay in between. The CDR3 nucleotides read TGTGCCAGCAGCTTGGACAAGGAGGGCTACACCTTC. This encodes CASSLDKEGYTF.

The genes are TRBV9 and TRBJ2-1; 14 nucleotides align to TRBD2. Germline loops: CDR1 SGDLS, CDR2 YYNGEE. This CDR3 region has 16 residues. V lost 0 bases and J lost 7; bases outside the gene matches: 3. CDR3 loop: CASSVGLAGGPNEQFF. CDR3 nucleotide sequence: TGTGCCAGCAGCGTAGGACTAGCGGGAGGGCCGAATGAGCAGTTCTTC.

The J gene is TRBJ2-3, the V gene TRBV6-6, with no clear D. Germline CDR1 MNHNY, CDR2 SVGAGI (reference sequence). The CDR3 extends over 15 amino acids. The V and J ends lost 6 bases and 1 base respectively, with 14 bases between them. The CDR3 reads CASSQNSERTDTQYF. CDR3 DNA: TGTGCCAGCAGCCAAAATTCCGAGCGCACAGATACGCAGTATTTT.

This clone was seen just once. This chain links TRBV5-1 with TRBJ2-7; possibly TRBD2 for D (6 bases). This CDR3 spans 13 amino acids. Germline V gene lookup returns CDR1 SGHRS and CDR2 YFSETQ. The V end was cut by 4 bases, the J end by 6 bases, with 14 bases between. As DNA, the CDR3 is TGCGCCAGCAGCCTCGGAGGGCCGTCCGAGCAGTACTTC. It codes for CASSLGGPSEQYF.